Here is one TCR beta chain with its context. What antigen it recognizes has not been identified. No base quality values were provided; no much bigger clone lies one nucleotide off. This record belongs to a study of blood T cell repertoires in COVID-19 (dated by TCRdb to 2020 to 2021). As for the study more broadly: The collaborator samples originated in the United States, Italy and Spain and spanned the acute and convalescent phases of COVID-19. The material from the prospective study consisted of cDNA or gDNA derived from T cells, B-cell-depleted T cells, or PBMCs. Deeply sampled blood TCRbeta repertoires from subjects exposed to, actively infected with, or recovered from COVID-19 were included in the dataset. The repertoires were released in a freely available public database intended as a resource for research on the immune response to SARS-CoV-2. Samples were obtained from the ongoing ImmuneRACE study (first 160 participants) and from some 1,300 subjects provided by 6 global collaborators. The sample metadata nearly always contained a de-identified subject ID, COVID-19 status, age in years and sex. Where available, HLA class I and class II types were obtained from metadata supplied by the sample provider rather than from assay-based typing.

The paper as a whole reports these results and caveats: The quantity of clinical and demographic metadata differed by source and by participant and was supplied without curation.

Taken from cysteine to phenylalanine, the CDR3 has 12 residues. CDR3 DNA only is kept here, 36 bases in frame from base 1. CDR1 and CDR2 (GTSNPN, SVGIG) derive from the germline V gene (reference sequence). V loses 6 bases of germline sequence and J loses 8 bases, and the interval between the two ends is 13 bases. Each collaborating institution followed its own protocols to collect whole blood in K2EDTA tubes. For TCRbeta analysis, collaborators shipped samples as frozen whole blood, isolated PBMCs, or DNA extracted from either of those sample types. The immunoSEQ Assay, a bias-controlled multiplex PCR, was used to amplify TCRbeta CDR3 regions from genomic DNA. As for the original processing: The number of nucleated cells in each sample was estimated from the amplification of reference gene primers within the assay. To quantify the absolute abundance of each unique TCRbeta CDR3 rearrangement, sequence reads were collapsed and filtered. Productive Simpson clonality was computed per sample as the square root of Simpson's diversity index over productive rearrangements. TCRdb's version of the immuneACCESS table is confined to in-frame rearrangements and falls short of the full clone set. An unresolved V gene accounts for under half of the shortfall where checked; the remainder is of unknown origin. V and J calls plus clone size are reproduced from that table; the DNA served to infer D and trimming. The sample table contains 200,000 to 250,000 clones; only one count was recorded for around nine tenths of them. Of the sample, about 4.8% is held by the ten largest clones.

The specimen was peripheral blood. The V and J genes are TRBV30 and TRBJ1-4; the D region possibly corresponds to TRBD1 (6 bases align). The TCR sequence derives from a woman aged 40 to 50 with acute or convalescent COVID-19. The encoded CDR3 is CACTGNSEKLFF. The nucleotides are TGTGCCTGCACAGGGAATAGCGAAAAACTGTTTTTT.